This TCR beta chain emerged from a study of cytomegalovirus exposure and HLA in healthy donors. General observations from the study: The study recorded 160 or so TCR beta chains that were cytomegalovirus-associated.

Profiled with immunoSEQ multiplex PCR; TCRdb holds only in-frame clones, not every one. Of roughly 130,000 clones listed, roughly 86% are singletons. This CDR3 comprises 13 residues. V lost 1 base and J lost 5, with 9 bases in between. Germline CDR1 reads MNHNS; CDR2 reads SASEGT. As to this clone: Its antigen is as yet unknown.

This clonotype was sampled from a man aged 30 to 39 in good health and CMV-seronegative. The rearrangement uses TRBV6-1 and TRBJ2-7, with D possibly matching TRBD1 (5 bases). Input material: PBMCs. The CDR3, as DNA: TGTGCCAGCAGTGAAGTTTGGGGCCACGAGCAGTACTTC. This encodes CASSEVWGHEQYF.